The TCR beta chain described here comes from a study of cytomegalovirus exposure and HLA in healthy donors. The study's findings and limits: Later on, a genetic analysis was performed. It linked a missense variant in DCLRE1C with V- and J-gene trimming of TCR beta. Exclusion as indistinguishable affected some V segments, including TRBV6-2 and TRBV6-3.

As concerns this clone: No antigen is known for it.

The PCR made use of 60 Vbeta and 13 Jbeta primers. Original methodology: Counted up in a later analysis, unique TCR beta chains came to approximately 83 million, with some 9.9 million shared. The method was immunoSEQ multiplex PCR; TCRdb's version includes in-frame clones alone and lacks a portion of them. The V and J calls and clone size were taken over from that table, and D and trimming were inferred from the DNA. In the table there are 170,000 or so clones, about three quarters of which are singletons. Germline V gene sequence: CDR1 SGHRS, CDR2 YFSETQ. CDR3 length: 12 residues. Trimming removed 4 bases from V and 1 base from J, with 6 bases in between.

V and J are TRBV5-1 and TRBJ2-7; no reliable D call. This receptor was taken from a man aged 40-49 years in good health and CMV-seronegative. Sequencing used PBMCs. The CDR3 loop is CASSPQSYEQYF. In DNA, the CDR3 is TGCGCCAGCAGCCCGCAGTCCTACGAGCAGTACTTC.